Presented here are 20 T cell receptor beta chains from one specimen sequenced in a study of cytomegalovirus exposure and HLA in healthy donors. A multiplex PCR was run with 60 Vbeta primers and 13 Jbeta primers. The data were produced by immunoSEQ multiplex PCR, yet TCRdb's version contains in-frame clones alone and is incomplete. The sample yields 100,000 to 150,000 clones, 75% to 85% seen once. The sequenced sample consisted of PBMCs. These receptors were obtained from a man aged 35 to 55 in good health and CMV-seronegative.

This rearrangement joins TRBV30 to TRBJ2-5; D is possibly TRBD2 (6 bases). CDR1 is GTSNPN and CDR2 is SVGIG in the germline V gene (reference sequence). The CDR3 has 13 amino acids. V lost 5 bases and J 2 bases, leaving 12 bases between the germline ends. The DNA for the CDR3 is TGTGCCTGGTTGGGACGGGGGCAAGAGACCCAGTACTTC. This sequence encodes CAWLGRGQETQYF.

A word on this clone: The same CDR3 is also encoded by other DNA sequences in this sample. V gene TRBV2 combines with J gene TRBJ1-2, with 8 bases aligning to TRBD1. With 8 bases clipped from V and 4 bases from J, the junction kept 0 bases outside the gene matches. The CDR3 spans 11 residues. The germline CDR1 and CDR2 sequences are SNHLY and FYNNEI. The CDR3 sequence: CASGTGYGYTF. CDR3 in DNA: TGTGCCAGCGGGACAGGCTATGGCTACACCTTC. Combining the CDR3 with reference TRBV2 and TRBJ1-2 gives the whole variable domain EPEVTQTPSHQVTQMGQEVILRCVPISNHLYFYWYRQILGQKVEFLVSFYNNEISEKSEIFDDQFSVERPDGSNFTLKIRSTKLEDSAMYFCASGTGYGYTFGSGTRLTVV.

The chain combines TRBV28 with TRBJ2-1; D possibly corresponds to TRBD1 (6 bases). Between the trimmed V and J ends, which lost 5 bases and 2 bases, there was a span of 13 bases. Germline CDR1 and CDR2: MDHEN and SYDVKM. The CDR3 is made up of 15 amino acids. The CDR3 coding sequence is TGTGCCAGCAGTCCGCCCGGGACACCCTACAATGAGCAGTTCTTC. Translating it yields CASSPPGTPYNEQFF.

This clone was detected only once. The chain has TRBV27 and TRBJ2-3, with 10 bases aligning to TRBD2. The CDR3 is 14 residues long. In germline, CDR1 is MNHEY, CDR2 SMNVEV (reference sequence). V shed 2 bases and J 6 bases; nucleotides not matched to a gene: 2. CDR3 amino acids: CASSLLAGADTQYF. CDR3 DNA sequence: TGTGCCAGCAGTTTACTAGCGGGGGCTGATACGCAGTATTTT.

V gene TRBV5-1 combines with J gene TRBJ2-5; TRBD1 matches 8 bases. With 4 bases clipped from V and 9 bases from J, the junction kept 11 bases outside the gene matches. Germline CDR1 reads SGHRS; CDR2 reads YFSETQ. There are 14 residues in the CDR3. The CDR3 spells CASSRDSSTGAQYF. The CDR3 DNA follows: TGCGCCAGCAGCAGGGACAGTTCGACAGGGGCCCAGTACTTC. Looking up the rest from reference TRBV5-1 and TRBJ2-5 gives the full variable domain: KAGVTQTPRYLIKTRGQQVTLSCSPISGHRSVSWYQQTPGQGLQFLFEYFSETQRNKGNFPGRFSGRQFSNSRSEMNVSTLELGDSALYLCASSRDSSTGAQYFGPGTRLLVL.

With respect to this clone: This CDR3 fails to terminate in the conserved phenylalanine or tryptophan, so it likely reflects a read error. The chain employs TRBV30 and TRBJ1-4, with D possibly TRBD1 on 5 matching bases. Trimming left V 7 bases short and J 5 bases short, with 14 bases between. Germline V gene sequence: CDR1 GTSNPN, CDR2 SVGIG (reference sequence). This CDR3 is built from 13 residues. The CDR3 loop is CASQRGVNEKLFV. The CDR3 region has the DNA TGTGCCTCTCAACGGGGGGTAAATGAAAAACTGTTTGTT.

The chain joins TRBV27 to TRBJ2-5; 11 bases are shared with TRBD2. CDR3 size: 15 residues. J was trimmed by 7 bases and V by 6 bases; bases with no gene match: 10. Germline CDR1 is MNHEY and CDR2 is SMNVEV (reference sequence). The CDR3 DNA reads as TGTGCCAGCAGGGGACTAGCGGCCGCCACAGGGACCCAGTACTTC. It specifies CASRGLAAATGTQYF.

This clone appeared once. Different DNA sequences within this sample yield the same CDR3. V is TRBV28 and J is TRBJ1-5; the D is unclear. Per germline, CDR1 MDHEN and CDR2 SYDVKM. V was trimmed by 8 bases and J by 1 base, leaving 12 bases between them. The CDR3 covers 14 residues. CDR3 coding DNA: TGTGCCAGCTCGCGTGGAGGAAGCAATCAGCCCCAGCATTTT. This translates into CASSRGGSNQPQHF.

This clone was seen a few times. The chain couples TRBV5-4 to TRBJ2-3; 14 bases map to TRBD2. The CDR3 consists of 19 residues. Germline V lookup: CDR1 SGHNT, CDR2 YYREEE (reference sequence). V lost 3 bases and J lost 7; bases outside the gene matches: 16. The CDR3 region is CASSSAITKTSGGANTQYF. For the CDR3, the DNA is TGTGCCAGCAGCTCCGCGATAACGAAGACTAGCGGGGGGGCAAATACGCAGTATTTT.

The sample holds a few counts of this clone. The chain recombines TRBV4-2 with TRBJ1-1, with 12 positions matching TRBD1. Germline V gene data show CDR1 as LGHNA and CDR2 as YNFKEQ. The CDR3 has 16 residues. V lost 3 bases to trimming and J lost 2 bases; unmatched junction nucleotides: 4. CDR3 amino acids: CASSQGQGAANTEAFF. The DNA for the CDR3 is TGTGCCAGCAGCCAGGGACAGGGGGCTGCTAACACTGAAGCTTTCTTT.

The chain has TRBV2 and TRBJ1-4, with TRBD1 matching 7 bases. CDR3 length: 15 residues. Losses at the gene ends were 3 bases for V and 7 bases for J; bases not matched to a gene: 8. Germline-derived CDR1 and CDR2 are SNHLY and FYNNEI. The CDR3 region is CASSEMTGLGEKLFF. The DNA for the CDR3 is TGTGCCAGCAGTGAGATGACAGGGCTTGGTGAAAAACTGTTTTTT.

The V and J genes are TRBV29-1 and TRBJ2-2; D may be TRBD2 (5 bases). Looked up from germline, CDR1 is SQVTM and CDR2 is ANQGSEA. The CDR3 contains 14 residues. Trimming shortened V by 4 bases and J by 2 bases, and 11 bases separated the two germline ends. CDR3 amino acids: CSVANRLNTGELFF. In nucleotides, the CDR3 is TGCAGCGTTGCGAACAGACTAAACACCGGGGAGCTGTTTTTT.

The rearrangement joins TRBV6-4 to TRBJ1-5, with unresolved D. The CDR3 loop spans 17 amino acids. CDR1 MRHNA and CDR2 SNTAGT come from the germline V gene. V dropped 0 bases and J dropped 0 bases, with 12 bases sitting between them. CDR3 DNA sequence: TGTGCCAGCAGTGACTCGAAGGAGGTAACTAGCAATCAGCCCCAGCATTTT. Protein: CASSDSKEVTSNQPQHF.

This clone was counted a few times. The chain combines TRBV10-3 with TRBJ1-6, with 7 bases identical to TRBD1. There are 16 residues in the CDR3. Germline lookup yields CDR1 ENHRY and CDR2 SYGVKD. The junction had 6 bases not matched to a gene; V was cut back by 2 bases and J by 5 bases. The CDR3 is CAISEGAGGNNSPLHF. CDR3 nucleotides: TGTGCCATCAGTGAGGGGGCAGGGGGGAATAATTCACCCCTCCACTTT.

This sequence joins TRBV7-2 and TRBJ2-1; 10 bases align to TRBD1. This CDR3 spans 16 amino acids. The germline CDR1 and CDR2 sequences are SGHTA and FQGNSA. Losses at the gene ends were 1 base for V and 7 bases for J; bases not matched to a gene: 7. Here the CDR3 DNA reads TGTGCCAGCAGCTTAGGGACAGGGGGAGCGCGGAATGAGCAGTTCTTC. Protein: CASSLGTGGARNEQFF.

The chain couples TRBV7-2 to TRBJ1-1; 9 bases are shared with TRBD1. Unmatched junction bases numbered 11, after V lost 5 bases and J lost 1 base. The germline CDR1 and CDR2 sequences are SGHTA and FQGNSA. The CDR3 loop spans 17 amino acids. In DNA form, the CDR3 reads TGTGCCAGCAGCCCGGCTGGGACAGGGACTTCGAACACTGAAGCTTTCTTT. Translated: CASSPAGTGTSNTEAFF.

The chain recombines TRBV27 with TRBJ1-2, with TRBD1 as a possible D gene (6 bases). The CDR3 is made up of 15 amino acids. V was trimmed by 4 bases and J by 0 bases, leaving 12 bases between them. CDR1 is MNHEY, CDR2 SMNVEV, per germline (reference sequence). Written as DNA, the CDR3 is TGTGCCAGCAGTTCCACAGGGCAAGCTAACTATGGCTACACCTTC. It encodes CASSSTGQANYGYTF.

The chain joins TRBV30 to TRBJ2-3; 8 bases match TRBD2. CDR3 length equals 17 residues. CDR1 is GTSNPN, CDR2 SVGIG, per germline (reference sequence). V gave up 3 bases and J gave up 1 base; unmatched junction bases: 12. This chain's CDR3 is CAWSPGNLAGGTDTQYF. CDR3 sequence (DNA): TGTGCCTGGAGCCCAGGGAACCTAGCGGGCGGCACAGATACGCAGTATTTT.

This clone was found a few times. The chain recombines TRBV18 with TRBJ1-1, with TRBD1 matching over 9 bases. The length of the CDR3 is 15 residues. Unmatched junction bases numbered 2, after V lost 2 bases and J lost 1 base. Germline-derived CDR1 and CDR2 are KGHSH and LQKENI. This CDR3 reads CASSPGTGWNTEAFF. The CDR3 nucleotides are TGTGCCAGCTCACCAGGGACAGGGTGGAACACTGAAGCTTTCTTT.

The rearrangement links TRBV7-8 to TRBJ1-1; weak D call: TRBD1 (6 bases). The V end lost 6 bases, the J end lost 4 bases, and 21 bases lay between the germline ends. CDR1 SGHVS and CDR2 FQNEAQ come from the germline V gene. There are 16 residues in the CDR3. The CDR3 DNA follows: TGTGCCAGCAGGTTGGGACAAACCACTCGGGGCACTGAAGCTTTCTTT. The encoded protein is CASRLGQTTRGTEAFF.